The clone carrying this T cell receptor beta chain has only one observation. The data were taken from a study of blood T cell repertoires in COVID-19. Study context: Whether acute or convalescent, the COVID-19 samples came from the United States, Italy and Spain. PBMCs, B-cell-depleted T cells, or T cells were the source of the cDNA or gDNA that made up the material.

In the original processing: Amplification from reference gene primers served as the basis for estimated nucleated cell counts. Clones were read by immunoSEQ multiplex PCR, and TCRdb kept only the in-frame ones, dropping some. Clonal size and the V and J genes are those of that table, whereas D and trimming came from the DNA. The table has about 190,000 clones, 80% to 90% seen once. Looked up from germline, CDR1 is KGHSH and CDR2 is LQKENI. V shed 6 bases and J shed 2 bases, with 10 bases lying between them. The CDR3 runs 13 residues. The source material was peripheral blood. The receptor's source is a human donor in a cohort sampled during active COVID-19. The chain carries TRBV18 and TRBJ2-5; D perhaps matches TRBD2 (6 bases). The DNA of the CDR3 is TGTGCCAGCTCGGATCTAGCGCAAGAGACCCAGTACTTC. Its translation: CASSDLAQETQYF.